The clone carrying this T cell receptor (beta chain) appeared a single time. As yet, its antigen is unknown. This sample was included in a study of Ad26.COV2.S vaccination and SARS-CoV-2 variants. Only in-frame clones appear in the TCRdb table, and some are missing; sequencing was by immunoSEQ multiplex PCR. This table holds 300,000 to 350,000 clones, about 88% found once. Treatment noted: about 20 received Ad26.COV2.S at low or high dose, single or two shots; about 5 received placebo; per-sample allocation not given. After the first vaccine or placebo injection, samples were drawn on day 63. Overall study results and limits: Breadth of non-spike TCRs did not differ between vaccinees and placebo recipients. People given the vaccine had a wider spike-specific TCR breadth than placebo recipients did. There was reportedly substantial breadth in spike-specific CD8+ and CD4+ T cell responses after vaccination. From the TCR breadth and depth analyses, total T cell responses may have been underestimated.

Deletions cut 2 bases from V and 3 bases from J, with 7 bases between. CDR3 length: 14 amino acids. Germline V gives CDR1 KGHSH, CDR2 LQKENI. The sequence came from a person between 18 and 59 years old who received the Ad26.COV2.S COVID-19 vaccine or a placebo. The chain uses TRBV18 and TRBJ1-4; tentative D call: TRBD1 (5 bases). This specimen consisted of peripheral blood, obtained in a trial of Ad26.COV2.S vaccine versus placebo. The CDR3 protein is CASSPGGPNEKLFF. The CDR3 DNA reads TGTGCCAGCTCACCAGGGGGTCCTAATGAAAAACTGTTTTTT.